This T cell receptor (beta chain) was captured in a study of shared clonotypes between healthy human individuals. Study summary: There were three CD4 naive, three CD4 memory, two CD8 naive and one CD8 memory plates per donor. General study findings and limits: Around 5% of naive CD4 clonotypes were shared across four donors. The rarefaction results pointed to incomplete sorted-subset sequencing despite large depth.

The donor cohort consisted entirely of Caucasian adults residing in Nashville, Tennessee. Sequencing used immunoSEQ multiplex PCR; TCRdb keeps in-frame clones, though not all of them. Counted here are around 1,100,000 clones, approximately 80% occurring once; the ten biggest clones make up roughly 0.9%. For this clone: Its antigen is currently unknown.

CDR1 is SGHTA and CDR2 is FQGTGA in the germline V gene. Trimming removed 4 bases from V and 6 bases from J; junction bases left unmatched: 7. The CDR3 has 15 residues. The TCR comes from a man aged 18 to 29 in good health. Some clones in this sample may be carry-over from other donors' samples. The chain couples TRBV7-3 to TRBJ2-1, with TRBD2 identical over 9 bases. Sample: memory CD4+ T cells from PBMCs. Subset indicated: CD45RA-negative fraction. The CDR3 here is CASSWASGTVNEQFF. The CDR3 coding sequence is TGTGCCAGCAGCTGGGCTAGCGGGACTGTCAATGAGCAGTTCTTC.